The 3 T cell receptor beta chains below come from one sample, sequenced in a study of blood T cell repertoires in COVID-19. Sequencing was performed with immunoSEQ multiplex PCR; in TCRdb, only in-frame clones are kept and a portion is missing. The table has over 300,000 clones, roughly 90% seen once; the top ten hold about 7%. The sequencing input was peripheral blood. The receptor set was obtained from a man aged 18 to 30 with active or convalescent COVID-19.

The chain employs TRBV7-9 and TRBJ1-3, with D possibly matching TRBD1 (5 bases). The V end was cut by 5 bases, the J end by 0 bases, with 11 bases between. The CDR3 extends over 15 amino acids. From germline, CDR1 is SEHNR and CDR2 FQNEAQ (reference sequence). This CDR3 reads CASSQGQNSGNTIYF. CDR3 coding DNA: TGTGCCAGCAGCCAAGGACAAAACTCTGGAAACACCATATATTTT.

CDR3 residues: CASSKPDRPYEQYF. In DNA form, the CDR3 reads TGTGCCAGCAGCAAGCCGGACAGACCGTACGAGCAGTACTTC. The rearrangement joins TRBV7-9 to TRBJ2-7; a possible D gene is TRBD1 (6 bases). Trimming took off 5 bases at V and 4 bases at J, with 15 bases between the two ends. From germline, CDR1 is SEHNR and CDR2 FQNEAQ (reference sequence). The CDR3 covers 14 residues.

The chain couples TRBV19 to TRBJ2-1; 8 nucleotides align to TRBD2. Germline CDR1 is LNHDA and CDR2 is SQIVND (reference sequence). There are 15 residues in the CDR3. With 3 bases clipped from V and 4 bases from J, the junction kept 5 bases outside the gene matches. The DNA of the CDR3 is TGTGCCAGTAGTATTAGCGGGATTCAATACAATGAGCAGTTCTTC. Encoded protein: CASSISGIQYNEQFF.